Following are 5 T cell receptor beta chains from one sample sequenced in a study of shared clonotypes between healthy human individuals. Assay used: immunoSEQ multiplex PCR; TCRdb lists only in-frame clones, some missing. The sample yields around 510,000 clones, 90% to 96% seen once. The sample taken for sequencing was naive CD4+ T cells sorted from blood. Subset reported: CD45RA+ positively selected. The receptors stem from a woman aged 25 to 39 in good health.

V is TRBV5-4 and J is TRBJ1-4, with a weak D call TRBD1 (5 bases). This CDR3 comprises 15 residues. V lost 5 bases, J lost 2 bases, and 13 bases lay in between. Germline CDR1 and CDR2: SGHNT and YYREEE (reference sequence). CDR3 loop: CASRAQGSTNEKLFF. The CDR3 nucleotides are TGTGCCAGCAGAGCGCAGGGATCGACTAATGAAAAACTGTTTTTT.

The chain recombines TRBV28 with TRBJ1-1, with D perhaps TRBD1 (6 bases). The CDR3 has 14 amino acids. The V gene's germline CDR1 is MDHEN and CDR2 SYDVKM. Trimming pared 6 bases from V and 4 bases from J, leaving 15 bases between. The CDR3 sequence is CASRSQGPGTEAFF. The DNA for the CDR3 is TGTGCCAGCAGGTCGCAGGGGCCGGGCACTGAAGCTTTCTTT.

The chain is built from TRBV19 and TRBJ2-7; weak D call: TRBD2 (6 bases). Germline loops: CDR1 LNHDA, CDR2 SQIVND (reference sequence). The CDR3 is made up of 14 amino acids. The germline V and J ends were trimmed by 11 bases and 0 bases, with 17 bases remaining between them. For the CDR3, the DNA is TGTGCCTCCAACCCCGGGAGCTTCTCCTACGAGCAGTACTTC. Translated, it gives CASNPGSFSYEQYF.

A remark on this clone: The junction shows a germline mismatch at one end, possibly a read error. DNA of the CDR3: TGTGCCAGCAGCCAAGTCGGACATGGACACACCATATATTTT. Amino acid sequence: CASSQVGHGHTIYF. This chain links TRBV14 with TRBJ1-3; D may be TRBD1 (5 bases). Germline assignment: CDR1 SGHDN and CDR2 FVKESK. This CDR3 is built from 14 residues.

The rearrangement uses TRBV10-3 and TRBJ1-2; 8 positions agree with TRBD1. The CDR3 covers 14 residues. Trimming cost V 7 bases and J 3 bases; bases outside gene matches: 7. Germline V gene sequence: CDR1 ENHRY, CDR2 SYGVKD. CDR3: CAITNGQGDYGYTF. As DNA, the CDR3 is TGTGCCATCACTAACGGACAGGGTGACTATGGCTACACCTTC.